This TCR beta chain was recorded in a study of T cell responses to AZD1222 COVID-19 vaccine (dated by TCRdb to the early 2020s). About the investigation overall: TCR sequencing was performed for about 240 trial participants, of whom about 200 were given two doses of AZD1222 and some 26 were given two doses of MenACWY control vaccine. Trial participants were enrolled by age into 18-55, 56-69 and 70-plus year subgroups, with approximately 160, 26 and 62 TCR-sequenced participants respectively. Here is what the overall study found, with its caveats: A significant rise in spike-specific TCR breadth and depth was observed after two AZD1222 doses relative to day 0 and relative to MenACWY recipients. Participants were mostly white British and included more females than males, and it was suggested by the authors that clonal diversity may have been underestimated. Because no samples from the day 14 peak response were available, repertoires could be characterized only after the peak T cell response. Reportedly, almost half of the unique spike-specific TCRs recognized epitopes lying outside the regions that are mutated in the B.1.351 and B.1.1.7 variants. In the small 56-69-year group, the increase in depth fell short of significance, most likely because of low power. CD4 TCRs associated with the vaccine covered the entire spike protein, and the dominant responses were in regions 160-218 and 743-854. Conclusions about previously exposed vaccinees are limited, since just five or six AZD1222 recipients were seropositive for SARS-CoV-2 at baseline.

This clone was seen just once. Its antigen has not been determined. There are no base qualities to consult, and no much larger clone falls within one base. The sample's time point label is to be understood as: about 28 days (+/-7) after the second vaccine dose. Because spike-specific TCR depth and breadth did not differ between the two schedules, AZD1222 recipients who got a second dose at roughly 4 weeks were pooled with those who got a second dose at roughly 12 weeks. Vaccinee samples came from UK trials COV001 and COV002, including a single-blind randomized controlled phase 2/3 trial of AZD1222 (ChAdOx1 nCoV-19) in healthy adults. Trial participant PBMC samples were collected at day 0 and day 28 after the second dose for TCRbeta chain sequencing. The CDR3 regions of human TCRbeta chains were analyzed by immunosequencing. The authors' pipeline ran thus. Repertoire TCRs were matched against a reference library of SARS-CoV-2-specific TCRs generated with the MIRA antigen-specificity platform. Breadth was defined as the fraction of unique TCRs that were SARS-CoV-2-associated, and depth was defined as the fraction of total T cells that were SARS-CoV-2-associated. Using the MIRA data, every spike-specific TCR was mapped to the spike region that the TCR reacted to and assigned to either a CD4 or a CD8 class. Log10-transformed breadth and depth values were compared by one-way ANOVA with Sidak's multiple comparisons tests. Sourced from immuneACCESS, this table was stored by TCRdb with only in-frame sequences that have V and J called. A share of the clones is absent; for the studies checked, an unresolved V gene accounts for under half, and the remainder has no known explanation. The V and J calls and clone size are taken from that table; D and trimming were inferred from the DNA. This sample has 70,000 to 95,000 clones in its table, and approximately 90% of those were observed once. 8% of the sample rests with the top ten.

The junction shows trimming of 2 bases on V and 9 bases on J, and the gene matches do not reach 10 bases of it. CDR1 and CDR2, looked up from the germline V gene (reference sequence), are SGHNT and YYREEE. CDR3 length: 15 amino acids, cysteine to phenylalanine. Of all the DNA, just the CDR3 is kept, 45 bases in frame from base 1. The receptor's source is an adult who received the AZD1222 COVID-19 vaccine. Rearrangement joined TRBV5-4 to TRBJ2-1; 8 nucleotides in the junction match TRBD2. The sample in question was peripheral blood, obtained 28 days after the second AZD1222 dose. The CDR3 sequence is CASSLEVGRALEQFF. The nucleotides are TGTGCCAGCAGCTTAGAGGTCGGGAGGGCCCTTGAGCAGTTCTTC.